This entry describes one T cell receptor (beta chain). The data originate from a study of blood T cell repertoires in COVID-19. The method was immunoSEQ multiplex PCR; TCRdb's version includes in-frame clones alone and lacks a portion of them. The repertoire holds around 430,000 clones, with about 83% as singletons. The CDR3 totals 13 residues. CDR1 and CDR2 (germline): SGHTA, FQGNSA. Trimming shortened V by 2 bases and J by 8 bases, and 10 bases separated the two germline ends. The specimen sequenced was PBMCs or T cells enriched from blood (not recorded which). The clonotype originates from a woman aged 45-65 years who had recovered from COVID-19. The V and J genes are TRBV7-2 and TRBJ2-1, with D maybe TRBD1 (5 bases). The CDR3 spells CASSLPGSDEQFF. The CDR3 DNA sequence: TGTGCCAGCAGCTTACCAGGGTCCGATGAGCAGTTCTTC. The whole variable domain, filled in from reference TRBV7-2 and TRBJ2-1, reads GAGVSQSPSNKVTEKGKDVELRCDPISGHTALYWYRQSLGQGLEFLIYFQGNSAPDKSGLPSDRFSAERTGGSVSTLTIQRTQQEDSAVYLCASSLPGSDEQFFGPGTRLTVL.